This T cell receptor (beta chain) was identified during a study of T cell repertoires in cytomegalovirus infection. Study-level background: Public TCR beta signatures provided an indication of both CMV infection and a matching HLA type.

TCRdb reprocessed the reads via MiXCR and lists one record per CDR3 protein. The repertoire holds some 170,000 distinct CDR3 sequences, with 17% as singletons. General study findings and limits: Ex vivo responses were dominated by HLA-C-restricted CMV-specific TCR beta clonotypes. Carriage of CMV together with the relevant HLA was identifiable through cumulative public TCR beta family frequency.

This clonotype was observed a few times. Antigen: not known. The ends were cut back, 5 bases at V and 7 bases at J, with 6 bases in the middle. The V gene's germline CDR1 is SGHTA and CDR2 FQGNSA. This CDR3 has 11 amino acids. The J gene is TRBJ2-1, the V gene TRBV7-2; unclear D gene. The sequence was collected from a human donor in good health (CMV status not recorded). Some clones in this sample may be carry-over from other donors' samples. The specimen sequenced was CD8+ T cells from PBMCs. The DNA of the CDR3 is TGTGCCAGCAGCAGGTGGAATGAGCAGTTCTTC. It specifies CASSRWNEQFF.